This TCR beta chain was retrieved from a study of CD8 T cells in ankylosing spondylitis. Overall study findings and caveats: According to the report, clones linked to the disease were significantly enriched in matched synovial fluid samples taken from ankylosing spondylitis patients. Reactive arthritis synovial fluid and blood previously showed some of these motif variants.

V lost 8 bases, J lost 4 bases, and 13 bases lay in between. This CDR3 comprises 13 residues. Germline values: CDR1 MNHNS, CDR2 SASEGT. This clonotype has just a few counts. The target antigen is unknown. TCRdb re-analysed the 5' RACE reads in MiXCR, keeping a single row per CDR3 protein. The sample lists 300,000 to 400,000 distinct CDR3 sequences; roughly 14% were seen once. Material for sequencing was blood, either unsorted or a sorted T cell fraction (not recorded which). The sequence was collected from a male donor with ankylosing spondylitis or in good health (not recorded which). This chain connects TRBV6-1 to TRBJ2-3; D gene unclear. Here the CDR3 reads CASLPVGSDTQYF. CDR3 bases: TGTGCCAGCCTTCCAGTGGGGTCAGATACGCAGTATTTT.